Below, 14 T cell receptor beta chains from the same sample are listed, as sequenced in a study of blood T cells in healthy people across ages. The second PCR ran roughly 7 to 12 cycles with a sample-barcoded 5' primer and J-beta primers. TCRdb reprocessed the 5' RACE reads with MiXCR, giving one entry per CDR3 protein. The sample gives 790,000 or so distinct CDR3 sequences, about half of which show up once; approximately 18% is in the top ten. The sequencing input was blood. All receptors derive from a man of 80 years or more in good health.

The CDR3 DNA reads as TGTGCCAGCAGTGCGGGCCGGGGGAATGAGCAGTTCTTC. Translated: CASSAGRGNEQFF. The chain combines TRBV7-3 with TRBJ2-1, with a tentative D call TRBD2 (6 bases). Trimming stripped 6 bases from V and 7 bases from J, with 13 bases between. Germline V gives CDR1 SGHTA, CDR2 FQGTGA. This CDR3 region has 13 residues.

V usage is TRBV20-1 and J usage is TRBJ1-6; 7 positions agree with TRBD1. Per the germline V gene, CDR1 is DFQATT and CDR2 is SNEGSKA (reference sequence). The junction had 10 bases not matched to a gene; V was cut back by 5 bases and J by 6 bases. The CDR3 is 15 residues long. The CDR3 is CSAPRTGGANSPLHF. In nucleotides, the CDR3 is TGCAGTGCTCCTAGGACAGGTGGAGCTAATTCACCCCTCCACTTT.

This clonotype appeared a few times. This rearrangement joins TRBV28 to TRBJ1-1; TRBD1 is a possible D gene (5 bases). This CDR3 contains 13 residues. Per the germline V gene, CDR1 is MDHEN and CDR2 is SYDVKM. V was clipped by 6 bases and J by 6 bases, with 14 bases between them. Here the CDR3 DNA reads TGTGCCAGCAGAACCGTAACAGGCTCTGAAGCTTTCTTT. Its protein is CASRTVTGSEAFF.

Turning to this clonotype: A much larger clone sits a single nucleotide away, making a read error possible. The CDR3: CASSFGIAGGRFPYEQYF. CDR3 sequence (DNA): TGTGCCAGCAGTTTCGGGATCGCCGGCGGGAGGTTCCCCTACGAGCAGTACTTC. The rearrangement uses TRBV27 and TRBJ2-7; TRBD2 aligns across 8 bases. Looked up from germline, CDR1 is MNHEY and CDR2 is SMNVEV (reference sequence). The J segment lost 2 bases and the V segment lost 3 bases, leaving 15 bases of the junction unmatched. This CDR3 has 18 amino acids.

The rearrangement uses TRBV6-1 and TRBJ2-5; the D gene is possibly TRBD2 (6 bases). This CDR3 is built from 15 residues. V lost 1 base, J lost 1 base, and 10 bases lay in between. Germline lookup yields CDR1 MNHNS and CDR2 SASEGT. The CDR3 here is CASSEVGRPQETQYF. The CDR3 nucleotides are TGTGCCAGCAGTGAAGTGGGGAGGCCCCAAGAGACCCAGTACTTC.

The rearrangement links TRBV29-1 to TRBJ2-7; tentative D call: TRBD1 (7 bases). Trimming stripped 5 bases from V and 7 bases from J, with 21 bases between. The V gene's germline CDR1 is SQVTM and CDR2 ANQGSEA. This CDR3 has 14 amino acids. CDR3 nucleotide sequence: TGCAGCGTTCTAGTGACAGGGAGGACGAATGAGCAGTACTTC. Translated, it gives CSVLVTGRTNEQYF.

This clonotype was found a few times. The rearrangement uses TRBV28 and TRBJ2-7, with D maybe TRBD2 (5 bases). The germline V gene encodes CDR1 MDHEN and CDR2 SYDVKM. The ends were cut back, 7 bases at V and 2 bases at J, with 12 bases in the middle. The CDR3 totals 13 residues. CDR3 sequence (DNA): TGTGCCAGCACCCGGACTGCCACCTACGAGCAGTACTTC. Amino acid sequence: CASTRTATYEQYF.

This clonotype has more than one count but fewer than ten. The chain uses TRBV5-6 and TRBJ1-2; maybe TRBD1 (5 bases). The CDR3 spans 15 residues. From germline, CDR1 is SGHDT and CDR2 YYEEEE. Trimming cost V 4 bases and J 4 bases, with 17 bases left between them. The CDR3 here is CASSSKGRKIYGYTF. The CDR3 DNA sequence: TGTGCCAGCAGCAGCAAGGGACGGAAGATCTATGGCTACACCTTC.

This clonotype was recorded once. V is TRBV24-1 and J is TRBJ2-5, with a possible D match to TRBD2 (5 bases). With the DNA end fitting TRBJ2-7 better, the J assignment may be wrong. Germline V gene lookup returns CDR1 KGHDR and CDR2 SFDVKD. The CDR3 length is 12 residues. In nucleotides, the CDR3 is TGTGCCACCAGTGATGGAGGTTTCGAGCAGTACTTC. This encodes CATSDGGFEQYF.

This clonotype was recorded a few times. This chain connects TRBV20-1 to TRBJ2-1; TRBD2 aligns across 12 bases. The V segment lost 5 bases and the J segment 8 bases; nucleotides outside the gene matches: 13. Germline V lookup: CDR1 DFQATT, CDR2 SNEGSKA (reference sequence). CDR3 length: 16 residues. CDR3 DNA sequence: TGCAGTGCTCTTTGGGGCTCTAGCGGGAGGGTCCATGAGCAGTTCTTC. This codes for CSALWGSSGRVHEQFF.

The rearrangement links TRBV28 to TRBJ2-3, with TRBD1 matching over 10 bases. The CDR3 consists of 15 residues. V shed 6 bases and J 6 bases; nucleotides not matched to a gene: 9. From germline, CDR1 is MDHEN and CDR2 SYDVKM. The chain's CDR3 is CASRPGTGVTDTQYF. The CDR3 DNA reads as TGTGCCAGCAGGCCCGGGACAGGGGTGACCGATACGCAGTATTTT.

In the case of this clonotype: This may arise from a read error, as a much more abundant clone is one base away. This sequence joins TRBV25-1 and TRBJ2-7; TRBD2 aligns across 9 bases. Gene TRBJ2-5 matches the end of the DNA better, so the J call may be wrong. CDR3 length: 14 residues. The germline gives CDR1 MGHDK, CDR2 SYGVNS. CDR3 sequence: CASSPCGREETQYF. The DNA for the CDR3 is TGTGCCAGCAGTCCATGCGGGAGGGAAGAGACCCAGTACTTC.

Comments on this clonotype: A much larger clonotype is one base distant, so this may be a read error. The CDR3 sequence: CASSQQRGAGEQYF. The CDR3 DNA reads as TGTGCCAGCAGTCAACAAAGAGGCGCAGGCGAGCAGTACTTC. The chain links TRBV7-3 to TRBJ2-4; D is unclear. The J call is uncertain, as TRBJ2-7 better fits the DNA end. This CDR3 is 14 amino acids long. Germline lookup yields CDR1 SGHTA and CDR2 FQGTGA.

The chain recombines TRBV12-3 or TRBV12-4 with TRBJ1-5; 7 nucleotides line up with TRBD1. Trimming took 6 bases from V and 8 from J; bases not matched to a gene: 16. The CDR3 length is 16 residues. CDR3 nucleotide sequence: TGTGCCAGCAGACATCCCAGCCAGGGGGGCACGGAGCCCCAGCATTTT. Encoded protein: CASRHPSQGGTEPQHF.